These T cell receptor beta chains were read from a single sample in a study of blood T cell repertoires in COVID-19. This table comes from immunoSEQ multiplex PCR, and its TCRdb copy is limited to in-frame clones, with some not included. The table lists a few hundred thousand clones, roughly nine tenths of them singletons, with roughly 10% in the top ten. Sequenced input: peripheral blood. Receptors were obtained from a woman aged 45-60 years with COVID-19, enrolled during active disease. Both conserved end residues are part of each CDR3. Fields, in order: J gene, CDR3 length, clone size, V gene, D gene, CDR3 protein, CDR3 DNA. The D gene is left open where the match is weak. The size of a clone is reported for some rows only, either as once, few or many, or as a class for expanded clones.

j_call: TRBJ1-1
cdr3_length: 15
clone_size: -
v_call: TRBV28
d_call: TRBD1
cdr3_aa: CASSRVGRGIMEAFF
cdr3_nt: TGTGCCAGCAGCCGGGTAGGCAGGGGGATTATGGAAGCTTTCTTT

j_call: TRBJ1-1
cdr3_length: 12
clone_size: -
v_call: TRBV12-3/TRBV12-4
d_call: TRBD1
cdr3_aa: CASRDRGTEAFF
cdr3_nt: TGTGCCAGCCGTGACAGGGGCACTGAAGCTTTCTTT

j_call: TRBJ2-2
cdr3_length: 16
clone_size: once
v_call: TRBV11-2
d_call: TRBD1
cdr3_aa: CASSPLGTANTGELFF
cdr3_nt: TGTGCCAGCAGCCCGCTGGGGACAGCGAACACCGGGGAGCTGTTTTTT

j_call: TRBJ2-7
cdr3_length: 14
clone_size: -
v_call: TRBV6-2/TRBV6-3
d_call: -
cdr3_aa: CASSPNRESYEQYF
cdr3_nt: TGTGCCAGCAGCCCCAACAGGGAATCTTACGAGCAGTACTTC

j_call: TRBJ1-2
cdr3_length: 15
clone_size: -
v_call: TRBV3-1/TRBV3-2
d_call: -
cdr3_aa: CASSQGRIFNYGYTF
cdr3_nt: TGTGCCAGCAGCCAGGGCCGGATTTTTAACTATGGCTACACCTTC

j_call: TRBJ1-2
cdr3_length: 14
clone_size: -
v_call: TRBV19
d_call: -
cdr3_aa: CASCPEFNIGSYTF
cdr3_nt: TGTGCCAGCTGTCCCGAGTTTAACATCGGGAGCTACACCTTC

j_call: TRBJ2-3
cdr3_length: 15
clone_size: -
v_call: TRBV6-6
d_call: TRBD1
cdr3_aa: CASSSGQGGADTQYF
cdr3_nt: TGTGCCAGCAGCTCGGGACAGGGTGGCGCAGATACGCAGTATTTT

j_call: TRBJ1-1
cdr3_length: 13
clone_size: -
v_call: TRBV12-3/TRBV12-4
d_call: -
cdr3_aa: CASSFGTQTEAFF
cdr3_nt: TGTGCCAGCAGTTTCGGGACACAGACTGAAGCTTTCTTT

j_call: TRBJ1-4
cdr3_length: 17
clone_size: -
v_call: TRBV7-2
d_call: TRBD1
cdr3_aa: CASSSGQDITTNEKLFF
cdr3_nt: TGTGCCAGCAGCTCGGGACAGGATATTACAACTAATGAAAAACTGTTTTTT

j_call: TRBJ2-1
cdr3_length: 14
clone_size: -
v_call: TRBV7-2
d_call: TRBD2
cdr3_aa: CASSFGLVRNEQFF
cdr3_nt: TGTGCCAGCAGCTTCGGACTAGTACGCAATGAGCAGTTCTTC

j_call: TRBJ1-5
cdr3_length: 14
clone_size: -
v_call: TRBV28
d_call: -
cdr3_aa: CATIGVRSNQPQHF
cdr3_nt: TGTGCCACGATAGGGGTTAGGAGCAATCAGCCCCAGCATTTT

j_call: TRBJ1-1
cdr3_length: 13
clone_size: -
v_call: TRBV11-2
d_call: -
cdr3_aa: CASCGGLNTEAFF
cdr3_nt: TGTGCCAGTTGCGGGGGTCTGAACACTGAAGCTTTCTTT

j_call: TRBJ1-1
cdr3_length: 12
clone_size: -
v_call: TRBV28
d_call: -
cdr3_aa: CASSLTEPVAFF
cdr3_nt: TGTGCCAGCAGTCTGACGGAGCCGGTAGCTTTCTTT

j_call: TRBJ1-2
cdr3_length: 15
clone_size: few
v_call: TRBV4-2
d_call: -
cdr3_aa: CASSQEGDGQHGYTF
cdr3_nt: TGTGCCAGCAGCCAAGAAGGGGATGGGCAGCATGGCTACACCTTC

j_call: TRBJ1-4
cdr3_length: 13
clone_size: -
v_call: TRBV24-1
d_call: TRBD1
cdr3_aa: CAPSDRGAGKLFF
cdr3_nt: TGTGCCCCGAGTGACAGGGGGGCTGGAAAACTGTTTTTT

j_call: TRBJ2-1
cdr3_length: 17
clone_size: -
v_call: TRBV5-1
d_call: TRBD2
cdr3_aa: CASSFYRVTSGGYEQFF
cdr3_nt: TGCGCCAGCAGCTTCTATCGGGTCACTAGCGGGGGTTATGAGCAGTTCTTC

j_call: TRBJ1-1
cdr3_length: 14
clone_size: -
v_call: TRBV6-1
d_call: TRBD1
cdr3_aa: CASSEKGRQGEAFF
cdr3_nt: TGTGCCAGCAGTGAAAAAGGGAGACAGGGAGAGGCTTTCTTT

j_call: TRBJ2-7
cdr3_length: 15
clone_size: -
v_call: TRBV7-9
d_call: TRBD1
cdr3_aa: CASSNRDRVSYEQYF
cdr3_nt: TGTGCCAGTTCAAACCGGGACAGGGTTAGCTACGAGCAGTACTTC

j_call: TRBJ1-3
cdr3_length: 13
clone_size: -
v_call: TRBV10-3
d_call: -
cdr3_aa: CATSLSSGNTIYF
cdr3_nt: TGTGCCACCTCCCTCAGTTCTGGAAACACCATATATTTT

j_call: TRBJ1-2
cdr3_length: 15
clone_size: -
v_call: TRBV6-5
d_call: TRBD1
cdr3_aa: CASGGQGATGDGYTF
cdr3_nt: TGTGCCAGCGGGGGACAGGGGGCGACGGGAGATGGCTACACCTTC

j_call: TRBJ2-1
cdr3_length: 18
clone_size: few
v_call: TRBV2
d_call: -
cdr3_aa: CASTIRLVSFPLGNEQFF
cdr3_nt: TGTGCCAGCACGATAAGACTAGTATCATTCCCCTTAGGCAATGAGCAGTTCTTC

j_call: TRBJ1-1
cdr3_length: 13
clone_size: -
v_call: TRBV6-1
d_call: TRBD1
cdr3_aa: CASSDIKGAEAFF
cdr3_nt: TGTGCCAGCAGTGACATCAAGGGGGCCGAAGCTTTCTTT

j_call: TRBJ2-3
cdr3_length: 17
clone_size: -
v_call: TRBV21-1
d_call: -
cdr3_aa: CASSIRDRGLSGNTQYF
cdr3_nt: TGTGCCAGCAGCATCCGGGACAGGGGGCTTAGTGGAAATACGCAGTATTTT

j_call: TRBJ1-5
cdr3_length: 12
clone_size: -
v_call: TRBV18
d_call: -
cdr3_aa: CASSHPDQPQHF
cdr3_nt: TGTGCCAGCTCACACCCAGATCAGCCCCAGCATTTT

j_call: TRBJ1-3
cdr3_length: 15
clone_size: -
v_call: TRBV2
d_call: -
cdr3_aa: CASRSPGGSGNTIYF
cdr3_nt: TGTGCCAGCAGGTCCCCAGGAGGCTCTGGAAACACCATATATTTT

j_call: TRBJ2-1
cdr3_length: 16
clone_size: -
v_call: TRBV9
d_call: TRBD2
cdr3_aa: CASSVVGSSGNNEQFF
cdr3_nt: TGTGCCAGCAGCGTAGTAGGTTCTAGCGGCAACAATGAGCAGTTCTTC

j_call: TRBJ2-3
cdr3_length: 16
clone_size: -
v_call: TRBV7-5
d_call: -
cdr3_aa: CARSLAWDRGRLTQYF
cdr3_nt: TGTGCCAGAAGCTTAGCTTGGGACAGGGGGCGGCTTACGCAGTATTTT

j_call: TRBJ1-2
cdr3_length: 11
clone_size: once
v_call: TRBV5-4
d_call: -
cdr3_aa: CASSLGQGYTF
cdr3_nt: TGTGCCAGCAGCTTGGGGCAGGGTTACACCTTC

j_call: TRBJ1-2
cdr3_length: 15
clone_size: few
v_call: TRBV18
d_call: -
cdr3_aa: CASSPNRGPGGGYTF
cdr3_nt: TGTGCCAGCTCACCAAATCGCGGGCCGGGAGGAGGCTACACCTTC

j_call: TRBJ2-4
cdr3_length: 17
clone_size: -
v_call: TRBV28
d_call: -
cdr3_aa: CASSFFPLVGGGSIQYF
cdr3_nt: TGTGCCAGCAGTTTCTTCCCACTAGTAGGAGGCGGTAGCATTCAGTACTTC

j_call: TRBJ1-5
cdr3_length: 16
clone_size: -
v_call: TRBV19
d_call: TRBD1
cdr3_aa: CASSIGGQGLYQPQHF
cdr3_nt: TGTGCCAGTAGTATCGGTGGACAGGGACTTTATCAGCCCCAGCATTTT

j_call: TRBJ2-1
cdr3_length: 15
clone_size: -
v_call: TRBV24-1
d_call: TRBD1
cdr3_aa: CATSAPGQGYNEQFF
cdr3_nt: TGTGCCACCAGTGCTCCGGGACAGGGCTACAATGAGCAGTTCTTC

j_call: TRBJ2-3
cdr3_length: 17
clone_size: -
v_call: TRBV5-1
d_call: TRBD2
cdr3_aa: CASSWNTIAGRTDTQYF
cdr3_nt: TGCGCCAGCAGCTGGAACACCATAGCGGGACGCACAGATACGCAGTATTTT

j_call: TRBJ1-5
cdr3_length: 15
clone_size: -
v_call: TRBV18
d_call: -
cdr3_aa: CASSPGTRVFWPQHF
cdr3_nt: -

j_call: TRBJ1-1
cdr3_length: 14
clone_size: -
v_call: TRBV5-1
d_call: -
cdr3_aa: CASSLYGVDTEAFF
cdr3_nt: TGCGCCAGCAGCTTGTACGGAGTCGACACTGAAGCTTTCTTT

j_call: TRBJ2-5
cdr3_length: 14
clone_size: -
v_call: TRBV5-1
d_call: -
cdr3_aa: CASSLTGYQETQYF
cdr3_nt: TGCGCCAGCAGCCTAACAGGGTACCAAGAGACCCAGTACTTC

j_call: TRBJ2-7
cdr3_length: 13
clone_size: -
v_call: TRBV11-3
d_call: -
cdr3_aa: CASRAGASYEQYF
cdr3_nt: TGTGCCAGCAGGGCAGGGGCCTCCTACGAGCAGTACTTC

j_call: TRBJ1-5
cdr3_length: 14
clone_size: -
v_call: TRBV28
d_call: -
cdr3_aa: CASSDSTLNQPQHF
cdr3_nt: TGTGCCAGCAGTGACAGTACGCTCAATCAGCCCCAGCATTTT

j_call: TRBJ2-6
cdr3_length: 15
clone_size: -
v_call: TRBV25-1
d_call: -
cdr3_aa: CASSEVTHGANVLTF
cdr3_nt: TGTGCCAGCAGTGAAGTAACTCATGGGGCCAACGTCCTGACTTTC

j_call: TRBJ1-1
cdr3_length: 15
clone_size: few
v_call: TRBV12-5
d_call: -
cdr3_aa: CASGLSGRGATEAFF
cdr3_nt: TGTGCTAGTGGTTTGTCCGGAAGGGGTGCGACTGAAGCTTTCTTT

j_call: TRBJ2-3
cdr3_length: 16
clone_size: -
v_call: TRBV9
d_call: -
cdr3_aa: CASSSRRSRGTDTQYF
cdr3_nt: TGTGCCAGCAGCTCCCGCCGATCCCGGGGCACAGATACGCAGTATTTT

j_call: TRBJ2-3
cdr3_length: 16
clone_size: -
v_call: TRBV4-1
d_call: TRBD1
cdr3_aa: CASSQALGQAIHTQYF
cdr3_nt: TGCGCCAGCAGCCAAGCGCTGGGACAGGCGATTCATACGCAGTATTTT

j_call: TRBJ2-7
cdr3_length: 14
clone_size: few
v_call: TRBV9
d_call: -
cdr3_aa: CASSVGSDSYEQYF
cdr3_nt: TGTGCCAGCAGCGTAGGCAGCGACTCCTACGAGCAGTACTTC

j_call: TRBJ2-2
cdr3_length: 15
clone_size: -
v_call: TRBV7-3
d_call: TRBD1
cdr3_aa: CASSAWTGGIGELFF
cdr3_nt: TGTGCCAGCAGCGCCTGGACAGGGGGCATCGGGGAGCTGTTTTTT